This T cell receptor (beta chain) emerged from a study of quantifying T cell responses using KT2 cells (dated by TCRdb to the late 2010s). Broadly, across the study: RNA was DNase-treated and reverse transcribed with TCR alpha and beta constant-region primers, mostly using SuperScript III. PCR2 was performed as a SYBR Green qPCR and was stopped at a predetermined fluorescence threshold so that over-amplification was avoided. Under optimum conditions, the T4 ligation step was estimated to exceed 8.5% efficiency. Beyond this particular receptor, the publication reports: This TCR sequencing study did not compare the pipeline side by side with other TCR sequencing techniques. A linear scaling of KT2 alpha and beta sequence counts with input KT2 cell number was observed over several orders of magnitude. Detection of KT2 sequences showed saturation at very high KT2 spike-in numbers. Even at the lowest spike-in tested, roughly one KT2 cell per 100,000 PBMC, KT2 sequences were still detected.

This clonotype was picked up many times. It has no known antigen specificity. No qualities accompany the bases; no much larger clone lies one base away. CDR1 and CDR2 are read off the germline V gene as LGHNA and YNFKEQ. The CDR3 numbers 16 residues from cysteine through phenylalanine. Of all the DNA, just the CDR3 is kept, 48 bases in frame from base 1. Trimming removed 2 bases from V and 4 bases from J; the gene matches leave 8 bases unexplained. Known numbers of KT2, a T cell clone whose TCR had been sequenced previously, were spiked into unfractionated PBMC to test the sensitivity and accuracy of the pipeline. A range of KT2-to-PBMC ratios was generated by mixing KT2 cells with a fixed number of PBMC. The library relied on UMI-ligation and nested PCR. Using T4 RNA ligase 1, a single-stranded oligonucleotide bearing the Illumina SP2 sequence plus a UMI was ligated onto the 3' end of the cDNA. PCR1 used about 4 cycles (98 degrees C 15 s, 69 degrees C 30 s, 72 degrees C 40 s), and the beta primer was an equimolar mix of RC1.1 and RC1.2 that covered TRBC1 and TRBC2. From PCR2 onward, TCR alpha and beta chains were processed separately, and sample indices and Illumina adaptors were added. The UMI, placed after an 8-base spacer, consisted of 12 random nucleotides arranged as two hexamers with a spacer between them. Libraries were sequenced on an Illumina MiSeq using v2 2x251 paired-end chemistry, with about a dozen samples typically included per run. To increase diversity, roughly 4.5-7.5% PhiX DNA was added to each sequencing library. In the authors' own workflow: Raw reads were converted to FASTQ with bcl2fastq and were demultiplexed by dual indices with Demultiplexor. Decombinator assigned V and J genes by tag matching, allowing a single base-pair mismatch. UMIs were used by Collapsinator to correct both sequencing errors and frequency errors caused by PCR heterogeneity. CDR3Translator converted Decombinator identifiers into nucleotide sequence, translated that sequence into amino acids, and extracted CDR3 based on C- and N-terminal motifs. A cluster of KT2 sequences that shared one unique molecular identifier was counted as a single distinct KT2 TCR. Clones were called with MiXCR by TCRdb after fastp trimmed the public reads at Q25, and only in-frame beta chains were retained. Entries are consolidated by CDR3 protein sequence, retaining the most common genes and DNA. The V and J calls follow TCRdb's processing rather than the paper's. Recorded for this sample are around 56,000 distinct CDR3 sequences; around 12% of them occurred a single time. The ten biggest clones cover roughly 9% of the sample.

Specimen: PBMCs spiked with cells of the T cell clone KT2. In this chain, TRBV4-2 is recombined with TRBJ2-1; 7 nucleotides in the junction match TRBD1. This clonotype originated in a human donor. The CDR3: CASSQNLRDRYNEQFF. The sequence in DNA is TGTGCCAGCAGCCAAAACCTCCGGGACAGATACAATGAGCAGTTCTTC.